This note documents a single TCR beta chain sequence. Its matching antigen is unknown. Clones were sequenced by immunoSEQ multiplex PCR, and TCRdb holds only the in-frame ones, with some missing. The table shows 25,000 to 30,000 clones, with roughly 87% occurring only once. This specimen comes from a study of tissue T cells after allogeneic stem cell transplantation. Whole-study context: Graft-versus-host disease patients received grafts, four unmodified and three CD34-selected to deplete T cells. Viable blood and marrow gave sorted CD3+ T cells if numbers allowed. Study-wide points: Motif-based clustering found tissue-specific repertoire signatures shared across patients, though few clones were shared. Anatomically similar tissues had similar TCR repertoires within each patient.

The sequenced sample was blood, obtained before transplantation. The source of this sequence is a woman aged 18-50 years who later had graft-versus-host disease after an allogeneic stem cell transplant.

CDR3 nucleotide sequence: TGCGCCAGCAGCCAACAGGACGGGCCCTACGAGCAGTACTTC. It is translated as CASSQQDGPYEQYF. This chain uses TRBV4-3 with TRBJ2-7; D gene uncertain. Germline V gene lookup returns CDR1 LGHNA and CDR2 YSLEER. This CDR3 contains 14 residues. V was cut by 2 bases and J by 2 bases, with 10 bases left in between.